Below, 30 T cell receptor beta chains from the same sample are listed, as sequenced in a study of CD8 T cells in Susac syndrome. The authors reverse transcribed 0.5 to 1 ug RNA with random hexamers. Via MiXCR, TCRdb re-called the immunoSEQ multiplex PCR reads, giving one row per CDR3 protein. The profile covers approximately 270,000 distinct CDR3 sequences, with about 94% appearing a single time and 0.065% to 0.08% taken by the ten largest. The sequenced sample was CD4+ T cells from PBMCs. These receptors were collected from a human donor with multiple sclerosis.

V and J are TRBV20-1 and TRBJ2-1; 9 nucleotides agree with TRBD1. The CDR3 has 15 amino acids. V shed 0 bases, J shed 9 bases, and the junction held 9 bases outside the gene matches. CDR1 and CDR2 from the germline V gene are DFQATT and SNEGSKA (reference sequence). CDR3 loop: CSAREKGQGMSEQFF. In nucleotides, the CDR3 is TGCAGTGCTAGAGAGAAAGGACAGGGGATGAGTGAGCAGTTCTTC.

The chain employs TRBV13 and TRBJ1-1; 11 nucleotides line up with TRBD1. Germline V gene sequence: CDR1 PRHDT, CDR2 FYEKMQ (reference sequence). This CDR3 is built from 18 residues. V shed 3 bases and J 0 bases; nucleotides not matched to a gene: 9. The CDR3 is CASSLGTGGRKVNTEAFF. As DNA, the CDR3 is TGTGCCAGCAGCTTGGGGACAGGGGGGCGTAAGGTGAACACTGAAGCTTTCTTT.

V is TRBV7-8 and J is TRBJ1-1; possible D gene TRBD1, 5 bases. This CDR3 comprises 15 residues. V was cut by 5 bases and J by 6 bases, with 19 bases left in between. Germline lookup yields CDR1 SGHVS and CDR2 FQNEAQ. The CDR3, as DNA: TGTGCCAGCAGCCCTCACCAGACAGCAGTGGCTGAAGCTTTCTTT. It codes for CASSPHQTAVAEAFF.

This clonotype appeared a single time. The V and J genes are TRBV5-1 and TRBJ2-5; TRBD2 agrees at 7 bases. The CDR3 is 15 amino acids. Germline V gives CDR1 SGHRS, CDR2 YFSETQ. The trim removed 4 bases at V and 4 bases at J, leaving 10 bases unmatched. The chain's CDR3 is CASSREDRSGETQYF. CDR3 nucleotide sequence: TGCGCCAGCAGCCGGGAGGACCGTTCGGGAGAGACCCAGTACTTC.

The chain is built from TRBV4-1 and TRBJ1-5; no clear D gene. The ends were cut back, 5 bases at V and 11 bases at J, with 19 bases in the middle. The CDR3 runs to 14 residues. CDR1 and CDR2 (germline): MGHRA, YSYEKL. The DNA for the CDR3 is TGCGCCAGCAGCTTCAACCCCGCAACTAAGGCCCAGCATTTT. Its translation: CASSFNPATKAQHF.

The chain uses TRBV6-5 and TRBJ1-1; D is unresolved. This CDR3 contains 11 residues. V was pared by 3 bases and J by 12 bases, with 11 bases between. Germline lookup yields CDR1 MNHEY and CDR2 SVGAGI. CDR3 nucleotides: TGTGCCAGCAGTTATCCGCCCTCGACTTTCTTT. Its protein product is CASSYPPSTFF.

CDR3 region: CASSLGTSGGLTRSYNEQFF. The CDR3 DNA sequence: TGCGCCAGCAGCTTGGGGACTAGCGGGGGCCTCACGAGGTCCTACAATGAGCAGTTCTTC. The J gene is TRBJ2-1, the V gene TRBV5-1; 13 bases line up with TRBD2. This CDR3 has 20 amino acids. The ends lost 0 bases at V and 1 base at J; junction bases unmatched: 10. Germline CDR1 and CDR2: SGHRS and YFSETQ.

The CDR3 region is CASSEEGILAQPQHF. CDR3 bases: TGTGCCAGCAGTGAAGAGGGAATCCTGGCTCAGCCCCAGCATTTT. The chain uses TRBV2 and TRBJ1-5; D ambiguous. Trimming stripped 1 base from V and 6 bases from J, with 13 bases between. From germline, CDR1 is SNHLY and CDR2 FYNNEI. The CDR3 covers 15 residues. Looking up the rest from reference TRBV2 and TRBJ1-5 gives the full variable domain: EPEVTQTPSHQVTQMGQEVILRCVPISNHLYFYWYRQILGQKVEFLVSFYNNEISEKSEIFDDQFSVERPDGSNFTLKIRSTKLEDSAMYFCASSEEGILAQPQHFGDGTRLSIL.

The chain links TRBV27 to TRBJ1-1; D ambiguous. Trimming pared 3 bases from V and 2 bases from J, leaving 7 bases between. The CDR3 is 13 amino acids. Per germline, CDR1 MNHEY and CDR2 SMNVEV (reference sequence). The CDR3 sequence: CASSFARNTEAFF. In DNA, the CDR3 is TGTGCCAGCAGTTTTGCCAGAAACACTGAAGCTTTCTTT.

The chain uses TRBV5-1 and TRBJ1-5, with D maybe TRBD1 (5 bases). The CDR3 runs to 15 residues. The germline gives CDR1 SGHRS, CDR2 YFSETQ. Trimming pared 1 base from V and 6 bases from J, leaving 14 bases between. The CDR3 spells CASSLSGGKGQPQHF. DNA for the CDR3: TGCGCCAGCAGCTTGTCGGGGGGTAAGGGTCAGCCCCAGCATTTT.

A single count supports this clonotype. The chain uses TRBV11-2 and TRBJ2-7, with a tentative D call TRBD2 (6 bases). This CDR3 region has 14 residues. Between the trimmed V and J ends, which lost 6 bases and 2 bases, there was a span of 14 bases. Germline CDR1 SGHAT, CDR2 FQNNGV. This chain's CDR3 is CASRDGGKTYEQYF. DNA for the CDR3: TGTGCCAGCAGGGATGGGGGGAAGACCTACGAGCAGTACTTC. The entire variable domain, with the rest obtained from reference TRBV11-2 and TRBJ2-7, is as follows: EAGVAQSPRYKIIEKRQSVAFWCNPISGHATLYWYQQILGQGPKLLIQFQNNGVVDDSQLPKDRFSAERLKGVDSTLKIQPAKLEDSAVYLCASRDGGKTYEQYFGPGTRLTVT.

The chain carries TRBV6-6 and TRBJ1-4, with D possibly matching TRBD1 (5 bases). The ends were cut back, 2 bases at V and 8 bases at J, with 12 bases in the middle. CDR3 length equals 14 residues. Germline V gene sequence: CDR1 MNHNY, CDR2 SVGAGI (reference sequence). CDR3 amino acids: CASSYGDVREKLFF. The CDR3 region has the DNA TGTGCCAGCAGTTACGGGGACGTAAGGGAAAAACTGTTTTTT.

Worth noting for this clonotype: An end of the junction does not agree with germline; a read error may underlie this. The rearrangement uses TRBV7-9 and TRBJ1-1; no clear D. Germline values: CDR1 SEHNR, CDR2 FQNEAQ (reference sequence). The CDR3 consists of 12 residues. The CDR3 DNA reads as TGTGCCAGCAGCTTAGTCAGTCCGGCAGCTTGGTTT. It specifies CASSLVSPAAWF.

V usage is TRBV2 and J usage is TRBJ2-5; 14 bases line up with TRBD2. Trimming took 9 bases from V and 4 from J; bases not matched to a gene: 1. Germline-derived CDR1 and CDR2 are SNHLY and FYNNEI. This CDR3 contains 13 residues. In DNA form, the CDR3 reads TGTGCCAGAGGGACTAGCGGGGGAGAGACCCAGTACTTC. The encoded protein is CARGTSGGETQYF.

This chain uses TRBV6-5 with TRBJ2-6, with TRBD1 matching 7 bases. Trimming at V came to 2 bases and at J to 0 bases, leaving 4 bases not matched to a gene. Germline V gene lookup returns CDR1 MNHEY and CDR2 SVGAGI. There are 17 residues in the CDR3. The DNA for the CDR3 is TGTGCCAGCAGTTACAGATCAGGGGGCTCTGGGGCCAACGTCCTGACTTTC. It specifies CASSYRSGGSGANVLTF.

The rearrangement uses TRBV6-1 and TRBJ2-5; TRBD2 matches at 7 bases. Germline V gene lookup returns CDR1 MNHNS and CDR2 SASEGT. The junction had 9 bases not matched to a gene; V was cut back by 2 bases and J by 3 bases. The CDR3 runs 16 residues. CDR3 sequence reads: CASSELPSGTKETQYF. The DNA of the CDR3 is TGTGCCAGCAGTGAACTCCCGAGCGGGACGAAAGAGACCCAGTACTTC.

The rearrangement links TRBV5-1 to TRBJ2-3; TRBD1 agrees at 7 bases. Trimming cost V 4 bases and J 1 base; bases outside gene matches: 12. The CDR3 sequence is 17 residues long. Germline V gives CDR1 SGHRS, CDR2 YFSETQ. The CDR3 nucleotides read TGCGCCAGCAGCGGGTTCCCATCGGGACAGCGCACAGATACGCAGTATTTT. Translation: CASSGFPSGQRTDTQYF.

This chain links TRBV10-3 with TRBJ2-1, with D perhaps matching TRBD1 (5 bases). This CDR3 region has 12 residues. Trimming stripped 1 base from V and 8 bases from J, with 6 bases between. CDR1 ENHRY and CDR2 SYGVKD come from the germline V gene. CDR3 region: CAISEWGDEQFF. The CDR3 DNA reads TGTGCCATCAGTGAGTGGGGCGATGAGCAGTTCTTC.

This chain joins TRBV10-3 and TRBJ2-5, with D maybe TRBD2 (5 bases). Germline V lookup: CDR1 ENHRY, CDR2 SYGVKD. Trimming took off 4 bases at V and 3 bases at J, with 9 bases between the two ends. The CDR3 contains 13 residues. CDR3 residues: CAISVAAEETQYF. Written as DNA, the CDR3 is TGTGCCATCAGTGTAGCAGCGGAAGAGACCCAGTACTTC.

The chain is built from TRBV20-1 and TRBJ1-1; 7 bases match TRBD1. The germline V gene has CDR1 DFQATT and CDR2 SNEGSKA (reference sequence). The CDR3 sequence is 15 residues long. V lost 1 base to trimming and J lost 1 base; unmatched junction nucleotides: 6. The CDR3 is CSARAPTGRNTEAFF. Written as DNA, the CDR3 is TGCAGTGCTAGAGCTCCGACAGGGAGGAACACTGAAGCTTTCTTT.

The chain carries TRBV23-1 and TRBJ2-2, with a possible D match to TRBD1 (5 bases). TRBV23-1 has ORF status, its function being uncertain. This CDR3 is built from 17 residues. V shed 5 bases and J shed 1 base, with 17 bases lying between them. The CDR3: CASSSLLGQRNTGELFF. Written as DNA, the CDR3 is TGCGCCAGCAGTTCCCTATTGGGGCAGCGGAACACCGGGGAGCTGTTTTTT.

This clonotype was seen just once. This chain connects TRBV12-3 or TRBV12-4 to TRBJ2-7; TRBD1 or TRBD2 may be the D gene (5 bases each). The CDR3 has 15 residues. The V gene lost 5 bases and the J gene lost 1 base, with 15 bases spanning the gap. In nucleotides, the CDR3 is TGTGCCAGCAGTCCCCGGGACGGATGTTCCTACGAGCAGTACGTC. This translates into CASSPRDGCSYEQYV.

The genes are TRBV6-6 and TRBJ1-5; no definite D call. This CDR3 spans 16 amino acids. V dropped 1 base and J dropped 4 bases, with 14 bases sitting between them. Germline loops: CDR1 MNHNY, CDR2 SVGAGI (reference sequence). The CDR3 nucleotides are TGTGCCAGCAGTTACTTTCAGCAGGCGACAAATCAGCCCCAGCATTTT. Protein product: CASSYFQQATNQPQHF.

The genes are TRBV6-1 and TRBJ2-7; 10 nucleotides line up with TRBD2. With 6 bases clipped from V and 5 bases from J, the junction kept 7 bases outside the gene matches. Germline values: CDR1 MNHNS, CDR2 SASEGT. The CDR3 loop spans 14 amino acids. The DNA of the CDR3 is TGTGCCAGCAGGTCAAGCGGGAGGGCCGACGAGCAGTACGTC. Protein sequence: CASRSSGRADEQYV.

V is TRBV21-1 and J is TRBJ1-2; the table names TRBD1, a call not compared with the DNA. TRBV21-1 is labeled a pseudogene. The CDR3 is 17 residues long. The CDR3 DNA reads TGTGCCAGCAGCCCCTTTCCCCAGACAGTCGCTAACTATGGCTACACCTTC. It is translated as CASSPFPQTVANYGYTF.

This clonotype was recorded a few times. The V gene is TRBV28, the J gene TRBJ2-3, with TRBD2 matching over 8 bases. Germline assignment: CDR1 MDHEN and CDR2 SYDVKM. The CDR3 has 15 residues. V trimming: 5 bases; J trimming: 0 bases; junction bases outside the gene matches: 4. The CDR3 region is CASSLAGLSTDTQYF. DNA for the CDR3: TGTGCCAGCAGTCTAGCGGGCCTGAGCACAGATACGCAGTATTTT.

The rearrangement joins TRBV3-1 to TRBJ1-4; 7 bases fit TRBD1. Trimming took 1 base from V and 8 from J; bases not matched to a gene: 4. The CDR3 length is 14 residues. The germline V gene has CDR1 LGHDT and CDR2 YNNKEL (reference sequence). The CDR3 bases are TGTGCCAGCAGCCAAGGACAGGGAGAAGAAAAACTGTTTTTT. It encodes CASSQGQGEEKLFF.

V gene TRBV3-1 combines with J gene TRBJ1-1; maybe TRBD1 (5 bases). This CDR3 has 15 residues. Trimming took 4 bases from V and 1 from J, leaving 13 bases between them. CDR1 LGHDT and CDR2 YNNKEL come from the germline V gene (reference sequence). The CDR3 reads CASSRQPRGNTEAFF. The CDR3 coding sequence is TGTGCCAGCAGCCGACAGCCGCGGGGGAACACTGAAGCTTTCTTT.

V usage is TRBV6-1 and J usage is TRBJ2-7; unclear D gene. The CDR3 consists of 14 residues. Germline assignment: CDR1 MNHNS and CDR2 SASEGT. The germline V and J ends were trimmed by 6 bases and 0 bases, with 12 bases remaining between them. The CDR3 spells CASRALRSSYEQYF. As DNA, the CDR3 is TGTGCCAGCAGGGCCCTTAGGAGCTCCTACGAGCAGTACTTC.

About this clonotype itself: Lacking the conserved final phenylalanine or tryptophan, this CDR3 likely reflects a read error. The rearrangement joins TRBV19 to TRBJ2-1; TRBD2 matches at 14 bases. CDR3 length: 18 amino acids. J lost 7 bases, V lost 6 bases, and 14 bases had no gene match. Germline lookup yields CDR1 LNHDA and CDR2 SQIVND (reference sequence). CDR3 region: CASRGFGTSGSLGNEQFL. In nucleotides, the CDR3 is TGTGCCAGTAGGGGGTTTGGGACTAGCGGGAGCCTAGGGAATGAGCAGTTCCTC.